The text below deals with one T cell receptor (beta chain). The target antigen is unknown. Some clones are missing from TCRdb's copy, which holds only in-frame ones; the method was immunoSEQ multiplex PCR. The sample has millions of clones; 85% to 95% are singletons. The germline V gene has CDR1 MDHEN and CDR2 SYDVKM. This CDR3 region has 13 residues. V shed 8 bases, J shed 7 bases, and the junction held 6 bases outside the gene matches. This entry belongs to a study of shared clonotypes between healthy human individuals. General observations from the study: Rarefaction curves obtained for sorted subsets showed sequencing incomplete despite large depth.

Sequenced sample: naive CD4+ T cells sorted from blood. Sample subset: CD45RA+ positively selected. The clonotype originates from a young man in good health. V gene TRBV28 combines with J gene TRBJ1-4; 8 nucleotides line up with TRBD1. The CDR3 is CASEQGDGEKLFF. CDR3 DNA: TGTGCCAGCGAACAGGGGGACGGTGAAAAACTGTTTTTT.